This record concerns one TCR beta chain sequence. This entry is derived from a study of blood T cell repertoires in COVID-19. Across the whole study: T cells, B-cell-depleted T cells, or PBMCs provided the cDNA or gDNA that served as material.

Looked up from germline, CDR1 is LGHNT and CDR2 is FRNRAP. CDR3 length: 18 residues. V was shortened by 0 bases and J by 4 bases, with 22 bases between the two germline ends. The authors' processing: Amplified reference gene primers provided the basis for estimating nucleated cell counts. TCRdb's copy holds only in-frame clones and misses some; the assay was immunoSEQ multiplex PCR. V, J and clone size reflect that table, while D and trimming were determined from the DNA. The sample has under 200,000 clones; around 82% are singletons. This rearrangement joins TRBV12-5 to TRBJ2-7, with D tentatively TRBD2 (5 bases). The clonotype originates from a human donor with acute or convalescent COVID-19. The donor label of this sample is uncertain. Sequencing was done on a sample of peripheral blood. The CDR3 sequence is CASGLVTGLLPPAYEQYF. In DNA form, the CDR3 reads TGTGCTAGTGGTTTGGTAACTGGACTTCTGCCGCCGGCTTACGAGCAGTACTTC.